This T cell receptor beta chain was sequenced in a study of T cells and copy number aberrations in small-cell lung cancer. Germline CDR1 is GTSNPN and CDR2 is SVGIG (reference sequence). CDR3 length: 15 amino acids. With 5 bases removed from V and 5 bases from J, the gap between germline ends came to 21 bases. The method was immunoSEQ multiplex PCR; TCRdb's version includes in-frame clones alone and lacks a portion of them. In the table there are approximately 1,000 clones, more than 75% of which are singletons. This chain joins TRBV30 and TRBJ1-1; TRBD1 might be the D (6 bases). Sequencing input: tumor tissue. This TCR was recovered from a man between 60 and 70 years old with small cell lung cancer. CDR3 region: CAWGTGRAGKTEAFF. CDR3 in DNA: TGTGCCTGGGGCACAGGGAGGGCCGGGAAGACTGAAGCTTTCTTT.